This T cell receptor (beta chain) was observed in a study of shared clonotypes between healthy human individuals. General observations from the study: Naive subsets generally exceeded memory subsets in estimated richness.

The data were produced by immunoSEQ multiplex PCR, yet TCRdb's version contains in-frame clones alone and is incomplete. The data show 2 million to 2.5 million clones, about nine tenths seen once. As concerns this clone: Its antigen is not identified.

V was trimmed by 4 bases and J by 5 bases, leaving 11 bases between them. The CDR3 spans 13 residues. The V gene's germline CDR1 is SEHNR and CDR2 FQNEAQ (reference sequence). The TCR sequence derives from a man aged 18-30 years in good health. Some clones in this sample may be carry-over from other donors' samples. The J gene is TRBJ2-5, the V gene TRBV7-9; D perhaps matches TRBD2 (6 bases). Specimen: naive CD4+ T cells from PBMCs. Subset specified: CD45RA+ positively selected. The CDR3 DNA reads TGTGCCAGCAGCTGGGGACTCCACGAGACCCAGTACTTC. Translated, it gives CASSWGLHETQYF.